The 27 T cell receptor beta chains below all came from one sample that was sequenced in a study of blood T cell repertoires in COVID-19. Clones were sequenced by immunoSEQ multiplex PCR, and TCRdb holds only the in-frame ones, with some missing. The sample has under 85,000 clones, approximately 80% seen once; the top ten hold less than 15%. Source material: peripheral blood. The receptors come from a man in his fifties with COVID-19, enrolled during active disease.

The V gene is TRBV29-1, the J gene TRBJ2-7; the match to TRBD1 covers 8 bases. CDR3 length: 12 amino acids. In germline, CDR1 is SQVTM, CDR2 ANQGSEA. Trimming cost V 5 bases and J 3 bases; bases outside gene matches: 3. CDR3 nucleotides: TGCAGCGTTACGGGACAGGACTACGAGCAGTACTTC. It is translated as CSVTGQDYEQYF.

The sample holds a few counts of this clone. The chain combines TRBV2 with TRBJ1-5; D is ambiguous. The CDR3 consists of 13 residues. From germline, CDR1 is SNHLY and CDR2 FYNNEI. The ends were cut back, 8 bases at V and 3 bases at J, with 11 bases in the middle. The CDR3 DNA reads as TGTGCCAGCGTTTCCGACAACAATCAGCCCCAGCATTTT. Protein product: CASVSDNNQPQHF.

The rearrangement uses TRBV12-3 or TRBV12-4 and TRBJ2-7; TRBD2 is a possible D gene (5 bases). CDR3 length: 13 amino acids. Trimming cost V 7 bases and J 4 bases, with 14 bases left between them. The CDR3 DNA reads as TGTGCCAGCAAGGTGAGGGTAGGGTACGAGCAGTACTTC. This codes for CASKVRVGYEQYF.

This rearrangement joins TRBV6-1 to TRBJ1-1, with D unresolved. Germline V CDR1 and CDR2: MNHNS, SASEGT. The CDR3 is 15 amino acids. V lost 3 bases and J 3 bases, leaving 14 bases between the germline ends. DNA for the CDR3: TGTGCCAGCAGTGATAGACCCGCCGGGGACACTGAAGCTTTCTTT. This translates into CASSDRPAGDTEAFF.

CDR3 amino acids: CASSLAGERVQYF. CDR3 nucleotide sequence: TGTGCCAGCAGCTTAGCGGGAGAACGCGTGCAGTATTTT. J is TRBJ2-3 and V is TRBV7-2, with TRBD2 as a possible D gene (5 bases). This CDR3 has 13 amino acids. The ends were cut back, 0 bases at V and 11 bases at J, with 12 bases in the middle. Germline assignment: CDR1 SGHTA and CDR2 FQGNSA. Using reference TRBV7-2 and TRBJ2-3 for the parts outside the CDR3, the full variable domain is GAGVSQSPSNKVTEKGKDVELRCDPISGHTALYWYRQSLGQGLEFLIYFQGNSAPDKSGLPSDRFSAERTGGSVSTLTIQRTQQEDSAVYLCASSLAGERVQYFGPGTRLTVL.

The rearrangement joins TRBV11-2 to TRBJ1-5; 7 bases fit TRBD1. Germline loops: CDR1 SGHAT, CDR2 FQNNGV. J was trimmed by 3 bases and V by 1 base; bases with no gene match: 3. CDR3 size: 15 residues. The DNA for the CDR3 is TGTGCCAGCAGCTTAGCGGGACAGTTCAATCAGCCCCAGCATTTT. This translates into CASSLAGQFNQPQHF.

The chain employs TRBV9 and TRBJ1-2; D gene ambiguous. CDR1 and CDR2 (germline): SGDLS, YYNGEE. Trimming stripped 0 bases from V and 0 bases from J, with 12 bases between. The CDR3 has 16 amino acids. The CDR3 nucleotides are TGTGCCAGCAGCGTAGCTACGGGTGTCTCTAACTATGGCTACACCTTC. It encodes CASSVATGVSNYGYTF.

The chain joins TRBV19 to TRBJ1-1; D perhaps matches TRBD1 (6 bases). The CDR3 totals 15 residues. Trimming took off 5 bases at V and 3 bases at J, with 16 bases between the two ends. CDR1 is LNHDA, CDR2 SQIVND, per germline (reference sequence). CDR3 sequence: CASSDGGAEDTEAFF. The CDR3, as DNA: TGTGCCAGTAGTGATGGGGGGGCTGAGGACACTGAAGCTTTCTTT.

The chain carries TRBV7-3 and TRBJ2-7, with a tentative D call TRBD1 (6 bases). This CDR3 contains 14 residues. The germline gives CDR1 SGHTA, CDR2 FQGTGA. Trimming stripped 6 bases from V and 9 bases from J, with 21 bases between. In DNA form, the CDR3 reads TGTGCCAGCAGATGGACCTGGACAGCCGCCTGGCAGTACTTC. It yields the protein CASRWTWTAAWQYF.

This chain links TRBV18 with TRBJ1-3, with unresolved D. CDR3 size: 13 residues. Germline loops: CDR1 KGHSH, CDR2 LQKENI. Trimming shortened V by 4 bases and J by 8 bases, and 12 bases separated the two germline ends. The CDR3 coding sequence is TGTGCCAGCTCACGGCGGGGAGTAGACACCATATATTTT. Its protein is CASSRRGVDTIYF.

This clone was recorded a few times. The CDR3 protein is CASSQGGGYHYEQYF. The CDR3 region has the DNA TGTGCCAGCAGCCAAGGCGGTGGGTACCACTACGAGCAGTACTTC. The chain has TRBV14 and TRBJ2-7; D remains ambiguous. The germline V gene has CDR1 SGHDN and CDR2 FVKESK. The CDR3 is made up of 15 amino acids. Trimming removed 1 base from V and 3 bases from J, with 13 bases in between. The full variable domain, its missing parts supplied by reference TRBV14 and TRBJ2-7, is EAGVTQFPSHSVIEKGQTVTLRCDPISGHDNLYWYRRVMGKEIKFLLHFVKESKQDESGMPNNRFLAERTGGTYSTLKVQPAELEDSGVYFCASSQGGGYHYEQYFGPGTRLTVT.

The chain recombines TRBV27 with TRBJ2-5, with a possible D match to TRBD1 (6 bases). V was pared by 6 bases and J by 5 bases, with 13 bases between. The length of the CDR3 is 13 residues. The germline V gene has CDR1 MNHEY and CDR2 SMNVEV (reference sequence). Here the CDR3 reads CASSPTGMETQYF. DNA of the CDR3: TGTGCCAGCAGCCCCACAGGGATGGAGACCCAGTACTTC.

The V call is TRBV15, the J call TRBJ2-3; the match to TRBD1 covers 7 bases. CDR3 length equals 16 residues. Germline CDR1 LNHNV, CDR2 YYDKDF (reference sequence). V lost 0 bases, J lost 5 bases, and 8 bases stayed unmatched. The CDR3 sequence is CATSRDRATGLDTQYF. The DNA of the CDR3 is TGTGCCACCAGCAGAGATCGGGCGACAGGGCTAGATACGCAGTATTTT.

The V gene is TRBV7-2, the J gene TRBJ2-5, with 7 bases lining up with TRBD2. V dropped 1 base and J dropped 10; count of bases not matched to a gene: 3. The CDR3 sequence is 12 residues long. Germline V gene lookup returns CDR1 SGHTA and CDR2 FQGNSA. The CDR3 coding sequence is TGTGCCAGCAGCTTAGTTGAGCGGGGCCAGTACTTC. Translation: CASSLVERGQYF. The full variable domain, in which reference TRBV7-2 and TRBJ2-5 provide the parts outside the CDR3, is GAGVSQSPSNKVTEKGKDVELRCDPISGHTALYWYRQSLGQGLEFLIYFQGNSAPDKSGLPSDRFSAERTGGSVSTLTIQRTQQEDSAVYLCASSLVERGQYFGPGTRLLVL.

The J gene is TRBJ2-6, the V gene TRBV7-9; unclear D gene. The V and J ends lost 8 bases and 4 bases respectively, with 9 bases between them. The CDR3 sequence is 13 residues long. Germline lookup yields CDR1 SEHNR and CDR2 FQNEAQ (reference sequence). Written as DNA, the CDR3 is TGTGCCAGCGGCGGTTCCGGGGCCAACGTCCTGACTTTC. Translation gives CASGGSGANVLTF.

This clone is a singleton in its sample. This chain uses TRBV6-5 with TRBJ2-3; TRBD2 agrees at 9 bases. Germline V gene sequence: CDR1 MNHEY, CDR2 SVGAGI. This CDR3 contains 14 residues. The V gene end was trimmed by 6 bases and the J gene end by 1 base; junction bases not matched to a gene: 2. For the CDR3, the DNA is TGTGCCAGCAGCCAGCGGGGGGGCACAGATACGCAGTATTTT. Its protein product is CASSQRGGTDTQYF.

This clone was seen a single time. The chain employs TRBV6-5 and TRBJ2-3; D remains unclear. This CDR3 has 13 amino acids. Germline V gene lookup returns CDR1 MNHEY and CDR2 SVGAGI. The germline V and J ends were trimmed by 5 bases and 7 bases, with 13 bases remaining between them. CDR3 region: CASSPPLENTQYF. CDR3 sequence (DNA): TGTGCCAGCAGTCCACCCCTGGAGAATACGCAGTATTTT.

The V call is TRBV5-1, the J call TRBJ2-3; 9 bases agree with TRBD1. The CDR3 length is 14 residues. CDR1 SGHRS and CDR2 YFSETQ come from the germline V gene. J was trimmed by 5 bases and V by 4 bases; bases with no gene match: 5. The CDR3 reads CASSVGQGVDTQYF. CDR3 nucleotides: TGCGCCAGCAGCGTGGGACAGGGTGTAGATACGCAGTATTTT.

The chain carries TRBV25-1 and TRBJ1-1; TRBD1 is a possible D gene (6 bases). The CDR3 has 13 amino acids. From germline, CDR1 is MGHDK and CDR2 SYGVNS. V was clipped by 4 bases and J by 7 bases, with 13 bases between them. CDR3 protein: CASSAPAGDEAFF. The CDR3 region has the DNA TGTGCCAGCAGTGCACCCGCAGGGGATGAAGCTTTCTTT.

The sample holds a few counts of this clone. This chain links TRBV12-3 or TRBV12-4 with TRBJ1-6, with TRBD1 as a possible D gene (5 bases). CDR3 length: 13 residues. The germline V and J ends were trimmed by 2 bases and 18 bases, with 17 bases remaining between them. CDR3 residues: CASSLNDDGRGHF. The CDR3 DNA sequence: TGTGCCAGCAGTTTAAACGACGATGGAAGGGGCCACTTT.

The chain recombines TRBV5-5 with TRBJ1-2; TRBD1 aligns across 10 bases. This CDR3 has 17 residues. V was pared by 4 bases and J by 8 bases, with 17 bases of the junction left unmatched. Looked up from germline, CDR1 is SGHKS and CDR2 is YYEKEE (reference sequence). This CDR3 is CASSAGQGPLPARGYTF. CDR3 DNA: TGTGCCAGCAGCGCGGGACAGGGGCCTCTCCCCGCTCGAGGCTACACCTTC.

The CDR3 nucleotides are TGTGCTAGTGGTTTGGCCAAGTTTAACAGTGTCCTGAGCACAGATACGCAGTATTTT. Translated: CASGLAKFNSVLSTDTQYF. V is TRBV12-5 and J is TRBJ2-3; no definite D call. This CDR3 has 19 amino acids. CDR1 is LGHNT and CDR2 is FRNRAP in the germline V gene. Trimming shortened V by 1 base and J by 0 bases, and 20 bases separated the two germline ends.

This clone was seen only once. This chain connects TRBV9 to TRBJ1-4; no firm D call. Trimming took 1 base from V and 5 from J, leaving 9 bases between them. Germline-derived CDR1 and CDR2 are SGDLS and YYNGEE. The CDR3 loop spans 14 amino acids. This CDR3 is CASSVSLRNEKLFF. The CDR3 DNA is TGTGCCAGCAGCGTATCTCTCAGAAATGAAAAACTGTTTTTT.

This clone occurred a few times. This sequence joins TRBV7-9 and TRBJ1-5; 8 positions match TRBD1. Looked up from germline, CDR1 is SEHNR and CDR2 is FQNEAQ (reference sequence). The CDR3 is 15 amino acids. J was trimmed by 7 bases and V by 5 bases; bases with no gene match: 10. CDR3 in amino acids: CASSRGGQGGQPQHF. CDR3 DNA sequence: TGTGCCAGCAGCCGCGGAGGACAGGGCGGGCAGCCCCAGCATTTT.

This chain joins TRBV18 and TRBJ1-1; D possibly corresponds to TRBD1 (6 bases). The length of the CDR3 is 14 residues. The V gene's germline CDR1 is KGHSH and CDR2 LQKENI. V lost 3 bases to trimming and J lost 2 bases, with 10 bases between them. The DNA for the CDR3 is TGTGCCAGCTCACCGGGGGACACTAACACTGAAGCTTTCTTT. Amino acids: CASSPGDTNTEAFF.

This clone appeared once. V gene TRBV10-3 combines with J gene TRBJ2-5; 10 bases are shared with TRBD2. This CDR3 spans 14 amino acids. The germline CDR1 and CDR2 sequences are ENHRY and SYGVKD. The junction had 5 bases not matched to a gene; V was cut back by 6 bases and J by 4 bases. The CDR3 reads CAISGSGGRETQYF. The CDR3 DNA is TGTGCCATCAGCGGTAGCGGGGGGAGAGAGACCCAGTACTTC.

This chain connects TRBV5-6 to TRBJ1-3; TRBD1 is a possible D gene (5 bases). This CDR3 has 16 amino acids. V was cut by 3 bases and J by 0 bases, with 13 bases left in between. In germline, CDR1 is SGHDT, CDR2 YYEEEE. The CDR3 region has the DNA TGTGCCAGCAGCTCGGTAGGGGCCCACTCTGGAAACACCATATATTTT. Its translation: CASSSVGAHSGNTIYF. Full variable domain (outside the CDR3, taken from reference TRBV5-6 and TRBJ1-3): DAGVTQSPTHLIKTRGQQVTLRCSPKSGHDTVSWYQQALGQGPQFIFQYYEEEERQRGNFPDRFSGHQFPNYSSELNVNALLLGDSALYLCASSSVGAHSGNTIYFGEGSWLTVV.